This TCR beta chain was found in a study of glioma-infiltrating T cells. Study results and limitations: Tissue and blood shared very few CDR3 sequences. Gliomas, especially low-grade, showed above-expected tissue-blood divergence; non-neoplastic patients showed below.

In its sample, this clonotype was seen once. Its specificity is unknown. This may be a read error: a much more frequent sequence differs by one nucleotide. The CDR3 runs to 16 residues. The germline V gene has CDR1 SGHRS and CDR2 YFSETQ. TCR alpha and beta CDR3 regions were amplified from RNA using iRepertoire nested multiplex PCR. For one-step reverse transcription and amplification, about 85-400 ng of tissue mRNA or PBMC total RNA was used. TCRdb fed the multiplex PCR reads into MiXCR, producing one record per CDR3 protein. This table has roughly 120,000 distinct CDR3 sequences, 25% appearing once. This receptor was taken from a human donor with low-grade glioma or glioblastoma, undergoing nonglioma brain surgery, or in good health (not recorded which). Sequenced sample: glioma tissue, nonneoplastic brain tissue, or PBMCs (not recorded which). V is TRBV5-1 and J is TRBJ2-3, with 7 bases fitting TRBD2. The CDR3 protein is CASSTGLAGSTDTRYF. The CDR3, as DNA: TGCGCCAGCAGCACGGGTTTAGCGGGCTCCACAGATACGCGGTATTTT.